The 31 T cell receptor beta chains below come from one sample, sequenced in a study of brain metastases from non-small cell lung cancer. TCRdb's copy holds only in-frame clones and misses some; the assay was immunoSEQ multiplex PCR. The sample records 1,300 to 1,500 clones, around 86% being singletons. The sample was tumor-adjacent normal tissue. The receptor source for this set is a donor aged 40 or older with non-small cell lung cancer.

This clone was observed a handful of times. This chain joins TRBV11-3 and TRBJ2-2, with 13 bases matching TRBD2. V lost 5 bases and J lost 7; bases outside the gene matches: 4. Germline loops: CDR1 SGHNT, CDR2 YENEEA. CDR3 length: 15 amino acids. Written as DNA, the CDR3 is TGTGCCAGCAGCCGGACTAGCGGGGGATTCGGGGAGCTGTTTTTT. It encodes CASSRTSGGFGELFF.

The chain recombines TRBV5-5 with TRBJ2-3; the D gene is possibly TRBD1 (5 bases). Trimming took off 4 bases at V and 0 bases at J, with 12 bases between the two ends. Looked up from germline, CDR1 is SGHKS and CDR2 is YYEKEE (reference sequence). This CDR3 region has 15 residues. The CDR3 sequence is CASSPDSLSTDTQYF. The DNA for the CDR3 is TGTGCCAGCAGCCCCGACAGCCTAAGCACAGATACGCAGTATTTT.

The chain is built from TRBV6-1 and TRBJ1-4; TRBD1 matches 9 bases. CDR1 is MNHNS, CDR2 SASEGT, per germline. Trimming removed 2 bases from V and 5 bases from J; junction bases left unmatched: 9. This CDR3 region has 17 residues. The CDR3 DNA follows: TGTGCCAGCAGTGAATTGCAGCGTGGGACAGGGAATGAAAAACTGTTTTTT. Protein sequence: CASSELQRGTGNEKLFF.

This chain joins TRBV7-6 and TRBJ2-7; D remains ambiguous. Germline CDR1 is SGHVS and CDR2 is FNYEAQ. Trimming removed 4 bases at V and 6 bases at J, with 7 bases between. This CDR3 contains 11 residues. CDR3 in DNA: TGTGCCAGCAGCTCAAGCGCCGAGCAGTACTTC. This codes for CASSSSAEQYF.

The rearrangement links TRBV30 to TRBJ1-6, with a possible D match to TRBD1 (5 bases). The germline V gene has CDR1 GTSNPN and CDR2 SVGIG (reference sequence). The CDR3 loop spans 15 amino acids. V lost 0 bases and J 2 bases, leaving 8 bases between the germline ends. The CDR3 bases are TGTGCCTGGAGTGTACGAGGGGCCTATAATTCACCCCTCCACTTT. Translated: CAWSVRGAYNSPLHF.

V usage is TRBV15 and J usage is TRBJ2-7; 8 bases line up with TRBD1. Unmatched junction bases numbered 7, after V lost 1 base and J lost 2 bases. This CDR3 contains 16 residues. The germline gives CDR1 LNHNV, CDR2 YYDKDF (reference sequence). CDR3 in amino acids: CATSRVAGTGTYEQYF. The CDR3 nucleotides read TGTGCCACCAGCAGAGTGGCCGGGACAGGAACCTACGAGCAGTACTTC.

This chain joins TRBV18 and TRBJ2-1, with 11 nucleotides matching TRBD2. The CDR3 consists of 16 residues. V shed 6 bases and J 2 bases; nucleotides not matched to a gene: 6. CDR1 and CDR2 (germline): KGHSH, LQKENI. CDR3 sequence (DNA): TGTGCCAGCTCCCCCTTAGCGGGAGGGGCCTACAATGAGCAGTTCTTC. It yields the protein CASSPLAGGAYNEQFF.

This clone qualifies as large. The chain couples TRBV3-1 (or the pseudogene TRBV3-2) to TRBJ1-5; 8 nucleotides line up with TRBD1. Unmatched junction bases numbered 6, after V lost 1 base and J lost 7 bases. The CDR3 totals 15 residues. Germline CDR1 reads LGHDT; CDR2 reads YNNKEL (reference sequence). CDR3 region: CASSQGQGKRQPQHF. CDR3 DNA sequence: TGTGCCAGCAGCCAAGGACAGGGGAAAAGGCAGCCCCAGCATTTT.

The gene calls are TRBV5-1 and TRBJ1-4; D gene ambiguous. The CDR3 is made up of 14 amino acids. The V and J ends lost 2 bases and 0 bases respectively, with 5 bases between them. The germline V gene has CDR1 SGHRS and CDR2 YFSETQ. CDR3 loop: CASSFGATNEKLFF. CDR3 coding DNA: TGCGCCAGCAGCTTCGGCGCAACTAATGAAAAACTGTTTTTT. Combining the CDR3 with reference TRBV5-1 and TRBJ1-4 gives the whole variable domain KAGVTQTPRYLIKTRGQQVTLSCSPISGHRSVSWYQQTPGQGLQFLFEYFSETQRNKGNFPGRFSGRQFSNSRSEMNVSTLELGDSALYLCASSFGATNEKLFFGSGTQLSVL.

This clone was seen only a few times. This rearrangement joins TRBV9 to TRBJ2-5, with D maybe TRBD2 (6 bases). In germline, CDR1 is SGDLS, CDR2 YYNGEE. V was cut by 1 base and J by 3 bases, with 13 bases left in between. The CDR3 covers 15 residues. The CDR3 sequence: CASSVKRRVKETQYF. DNA for the CDR3: TGTGCCAGCAGCGTAAAGCGGAGGGTTAAAGAGACCCAGTACTTC. Full variable domain (missing parts from reference TRBV9 and TRBJ2-5): DSGVTQTPKHLITATGQRVTLRCSPRSGDLSVYWYQQSLDQGLQFLIQYYNGEERAKGNILERFSAQQFPDLHSELNLSSLELGDSALYFCASSVKRRVKETQYFGPGTRLLVL.

A note on this clone: Other nucleotide sequences in the sample specify the same CDR3. The gene calls are TRBV5-6 and TRBJ1-1; D might be TRBD1 (5 bases). The CDR3 length is 14 residues. The V end lost 3 bases, the J end lost 5 bases, and 14 bases lay between the germline ends. Germline V gene lookup returns CDR1 SGHDT and CDR2 YYEEEE. The CDR3 is CASSWAGRGTEAFF. DNA of the CDR3: TGTGCCAGCAGCTGGGCTGGGAGGGGTACTGAAGCTTTCTTT.

The J gene is TRBJ2-3, the V gene TRBV6-1; possible D gene TRBD2, 5 bases. The V end was cut by 1 base, the J end by 1 base, with 9 bases between. Germline V CDR1 and CDR2: MNHNS, SASEGT. The CDR3 runs 15 residues. The chain's CDR3 is CASSEGVSGTDTQYF. CDR3 bases: TGTGCCAGCAGTGAAGGGGTTAGCGGCACAGATACGCAGTATTTT.

The J gene is TRBJ2-1, the V gene TRBV19; TRBD1 is a possible D gene (6 bases). This CDR3 comprises 15 residues. From germline, CDR1 is LNHDA and CDR2 SQIVND (reference sequence). The V end lost 5 bases, the J end lost 4 bases, and 15 bases lay between the germline ends. The CDR3 reads CASSVPVGGYNEQFF. CDR3 in DNA: TGTGCCAGTAGTGTACCGGTAGGGGGATACAATGAGCAGTTCTTC.

V gene TRBV28 combines with J gene TRBJ2-4; D is uncertain. The V end lost 2 bases, the J end lost 0 bases, and 11 bases lay between the germline ends. The CDR3 runs 16 residues. The germline V gene has CDR1 MDHEN and CDR2 SYDVKM. The CDR3 is CASSLGRGLAKNIQYF. CDR3 DNA sequence: TGTGCCAGCAGTTTAGGCCGCGGATTAGCCAAAAACATTCAGTACTTC.

DNA of the CDR3: TGTGCCAGCAGTTACGGCAGACTTTCCACTGAAGCTTTCTTT. It encodes CASSYGRLSTEAFF. V and J are TRBV6-5 and TRBJ1-1; D not certain. Germline V gene lookup returns CDR1 MNHEY and CDR2 SVGAGI. V shed 2 bases and J shed 4 bases, with 11 bases lying between them. The CDR3 covers 14 residues.

The rearrangement joins TRBV27 to TRBJ1-1; weak D call: TRBD1 (6 bases). The V and J ends lost 5 bases and 5 bases respectively, with 15 bases between them. There are 14 residues in the CDR3. CDR1 and CDR2 from the germline V gene are MNHEY and SMNVEV (reference sequence). This CDR3 reads CASSLQGSGTEAFF. In nucleotides, the CDR3 is TGTGCCAGCAGTCTACAGGGTTCAGGAACTGAAGCTTTCTTT.

The chain employs TRBV28 and TRBJ1-4, with D unresolved. The CDR3 covers 14 residues. Germline CDR1 is MDHEN and CDR2 is SYDVKM. V was shortened by 7 bases and J by 0 bases, with 9 bases between the two germline ends. The CDR3 reads CASTPVTTNEKLFF. CDR3 coding DNA: TGTGCCAGCACCCCGGTTACAACTAATGAAAAACTGTTTTTT.

The chain recombines TRBV10-3 with TRBJ2-5; D gene ambiguous. Germline assignment: CDR1 ENHRY and CDR2 SYGVKD. This CDR3 is 14 amino acids long. Trimming cost V 4 bases and J 2 bases, with 11 bases left between them. The CDR3: CAISGSSVQETQYF. The CDR3 region has the DNA TGTGCCATCAGTGGGTCGAGCGTACAAGAGACCCAGTACTTC.

The J gene is TRBJ2-7, the V gene TRBV6-1; possible D gene TRBD1, 6 bases. Germline values: CDR1 MNHNS, CDR2 SASEGT. This CDR3 is built from 14 residues. The V end was cut by 0 bases, the J end by 1 base, with 7 bases between. The CDR3 reads CASSEAGTSYEQYF. The CDR3, as DNA: TGTGCCAGCAGTGAAGCGGGGACATCCTACGAGCAGTACTTC.

The chain links TRBV19 to TRBJ1-6; D is uncertain. The CDR3 totals 13 residues. The V gene lost 3 bases and the J gene lost 7 bases, with 7 bases spanning the gap. The V gene's germline CDR1 is LNHDA and CDR2 SQIVND (reference sequence). CDR3 region: CASSITENSPLHF. The DNA for the CDR3 is TGTGCCAGTAGTATCACGGAGAATTCACCCCTCCACTTT.

The chain carries TRBV6-1 and TRBJ1-1; the D gene is possibly TRBD1 (5 bases). There are 13 residues in the CDR3. V was trimmed by 3 bases and J by 4 bases, leaving 9 bases between them. The germline V gene has CDR1 MNHNS and CDR2 SASEGT. The CDR3 region is CASSDRVSTEAFF. The CDR3 DNA sequence: TGTGCCAGCAGTGACAGGGTCTCCACTGAAGCTTTCTTT.

This chain joins TRBV27 and TRBJ2-1, with TRBD2 as a possible D gene (5 bases). The germline V gene has CDR1 MNHEY and CDR2 SMNVEV (reference sequence). This CDR3 region has 11 residues. Between the trimmed V and J ends, which lost 3 bases and 10 bases, there was a span of 7 bases. DNA for the CDR3: TGTGCCAGCAGTTTGGGGAGCGAGCAGTTCTTC. Translated, it gives CASSLGSEQFF.

This chain links TRBV2 with TRBJ2-2; 10 bases match TRBD1. Germline loops: CDR1 SNHLY, CDR2 FYNNEI. The CDR3 is made up of 17 amino acids. After removal of 7 bases from V and 0 bases from J, the junction contained 8 bases not matched to a gene. CDR3 nucleotide sequence: TGTGCCAGCAACGATATGACAGGGGGCACGAACACCGGGGAGCTGTTTTTT. It translates to CASNDMTGGTNTGELFF.

In regard to this clone: A read error is possible here, since a much larger clone lies one base away. The sample holds other DNA sequences that translate to the same CDR3. The J gene is TRBJ2-1, the V gene TRBV10-3; 13 bases line up with TRBD2. CDR3 length: 15 amino acids. CDR1 and CDR2 (germline): ENHRY, SYGVKD. V was clipped by 8 bases and J by 15 bases; unmatched bases: 16. CDR3 protein: CAILDSGTSGAPLFF. CDR3 in DNA: TGTGCCATCCTGGACTCTGGGACTAGCGGGGCCCCCTTGTTCTTC.

This clone was detected a few times. The chain uses TRBV30 and TRBJ1-5; D might be TRBD1 (6 bases). Germline V gene lookup returns CDR1 GTSNPN and CDR2 SVGIG (reference sequence). The length of the CDR3 is 13 residues. The V end was cut by 2 bases, the J end by 7 bases, with 12 bases between. CDR3 loop: CAWSPTGRQPQHF. Here the CDR3 DNA reads TGTGCCTGGAGTCCTACAGGGCGGCAGCCCCAGCATTTT.

This chain joins TRBV2 and TRBJ2-6; D might be TRBD1 (5 bases). This CDR3 spans 19 amino acids. The germline CDR1 and CDR2 sequences are SNHLY and FYNNEI. V was clipped by 6 bases and J by 0 bases, with 21 bases between them. The CDR3 DNA reads TGTGCCAGCAGAAGCGTGACAGCCTCCACTCCCTCTGGGGCCAACGTCCTGACTTTC. Protein: CASRSVTASTPSGANVLTF.

The rearrangement links TRBV27 to TRBJ2-6; no clear D gene. V lost 4 bases, J lost 0 bases, and 7 bases lay in between. Germline CDR1 and CDR2: MNHEY and SMNVEV (reference sequence). This CDR3 is built from 15 residues. The CDR3 bases are TGTGCCAGCAGTTGGAAGCCCTCTGGGGCCAACGTCCTGACTTTC. It codes for CASSWKPSGANVLTF.

The chain recombines TRBV3-1 (or the pseudogene TRBV3-2) with TRBJ1-1, with 8 bases that match TRBD1. This CDR3 spans 14 amino acids. Per germline, CDR1 LGHDT and CDR2 YNNKEL (reference sequence). The V gene end was trimmed by 5 bases and the J gene end by 1 base; junction bases not matched to a gene: 3. CDR3 protein: CASSSTGENTEAFF. Here the CDR3 DNA reads TGTGCCAGCAGCTCGACAGGGGAGAACACTGAAGCTTTCTTT.

The chain carries TRBV3-1 (or the pseudogene TRBV3-2) and TRBJ2-7; TRBD2 matches at 12 bases. The CDR3 has 18 amino acids. CDR1 and CDR2 (germline): LGHDT, YNNKEL (reference sequence). The ends lost 4 bases at V and 2 bases at J; junction bases unmatched: 12. DNA for the CDR3: TGTGCCAGCAGCCGTAAAGGACCCGGACTAGCGGGAACCTACGAGCAGTACTTC. Its protein product is CASSRKGPGLAGTYEQYF.

V is TRBV28 and J is TRBJ2-1; 11 bases map to TRBD2. Looked up from germline, CDR1 is MDHEN and CDR2 is SYDVKM. The CDR3 contains 17 residues. V was clipped by 5 bases and J by 3 bases; unmatched bases: 9. DNA of the CDR3: TGTGCCAGCAGTCCGAGCCCGCTAGCGGGAGGCTACAATGAGCAGTTCTTC. Amino acid sequence: CASSPSPLAGGYNEQFF.

V is TRBV9 and J is TRBJ2-7; possible D gene TRBD2, 7 bases. Germline assignment: CDR1 SGDLS and CDR2 YYNGEE. The length of the CDR3 is 16 residues. V lost 0 bases and J 4 bases, leaving 17 bases between the germline ends. The DNA for the CDR3 is TGTGCCAGCAGCGTAGATGAGGGGGGGGGCCTTTACGAGCAGTACTTC. It is translated as CASSVDEGGGLYEQYF.